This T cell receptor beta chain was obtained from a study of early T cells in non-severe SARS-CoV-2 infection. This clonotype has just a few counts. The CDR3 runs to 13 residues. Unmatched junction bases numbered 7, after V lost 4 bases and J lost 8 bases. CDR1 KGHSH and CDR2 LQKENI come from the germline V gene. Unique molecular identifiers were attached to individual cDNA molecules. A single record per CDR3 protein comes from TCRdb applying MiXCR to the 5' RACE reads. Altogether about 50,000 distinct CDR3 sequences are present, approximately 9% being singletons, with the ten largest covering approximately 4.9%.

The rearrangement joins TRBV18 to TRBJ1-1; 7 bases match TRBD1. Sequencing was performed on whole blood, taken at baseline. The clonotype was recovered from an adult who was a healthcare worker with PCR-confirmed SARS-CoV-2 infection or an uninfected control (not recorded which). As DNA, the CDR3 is TGTGCCAGCTCACTCACGGAGGGGGCAGAAGCTTTCTTT. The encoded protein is CASSLTEGAEAFF.